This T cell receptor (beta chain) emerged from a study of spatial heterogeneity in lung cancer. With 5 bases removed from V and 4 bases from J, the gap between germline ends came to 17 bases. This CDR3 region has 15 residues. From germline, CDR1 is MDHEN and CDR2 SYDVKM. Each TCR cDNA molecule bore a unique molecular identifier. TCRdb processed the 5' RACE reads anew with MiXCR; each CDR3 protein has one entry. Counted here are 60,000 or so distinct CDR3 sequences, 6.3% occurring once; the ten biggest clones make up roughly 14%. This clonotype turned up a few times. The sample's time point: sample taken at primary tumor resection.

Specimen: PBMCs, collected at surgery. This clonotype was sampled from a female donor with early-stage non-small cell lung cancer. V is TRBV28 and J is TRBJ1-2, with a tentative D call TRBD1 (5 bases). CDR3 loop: CASSTPGPFGYGYTF. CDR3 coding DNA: TGTGCCAGCAGTACCCCGGGGCCTTTTGGCTATGGCTACACCTTC.